This note documents a single T cell receptor (beta chain) sequence. Its antigen is currently not known. No quality values exist for individual bases; no much larger clone is one base distant. From its cysteine to its phenylalanine, the CDR3 spans 16 amino acids. Solely the CDR3 DNA is kept, with 48 bases framed from the first base. The germline V gene yields SGHVS for CDR1 and FNYEAQ for CDR2. V trim: 5 bases; J trim: 1 base; unmatched bases: 6. The source of the sample is a study of PD-L1 blockade in urothelial cancer (dated by TCRdb to the late 2010s). Study-level background: All patients started therapy around 2014 and received atezolizumab 1,200 mg intravenously every 3 weeks. An ECOG performance status of 0 or 1 was recorded for the patients, and 0 to 3 prior chemotherapy regimens had been received by the patients. Approximately 29 patients had pretreatment blood TCR-seq, roughly 24 had at least one posttreatment blood collection, and roughly 24 had tumor TCR-seq. Blood samples gave median yields of around 150,000 T cells and tens of thousands of unique TCRs, along with a median clonality of approximately 0.08. About 90% of the roughly 29 patients were identified as males with urothelial cancer of bladder origin, and a prior smoking history was reported by 18 of 29 patients. Durable clinical benefit meant progression-free survival longer than 6 months, and TCR features were also tested against progression-free and overall survival. About 10 patients achieved durable clinical benefit and some 21 did not. Blood samples were analyzed at two time points: 3 weeks after treatment start (second dose) and 6 weeks after treatment start. The study, an exploratory multi-omic analysis, examined somatic, immune and clinical correlates of response to PD-L1 blockade with atezolizumab in urothelial cancer. Pretreatment tumor samples, along with matched peripheral blood serially collected before and after atezolizumab treatment, were subjected to TCR sequencing. In the same patients who had TCR sequencing, pretreatment tumors also underwent whole exome sequencing and RNA sequencing.

Each PCR received spiked-in synthetic TCR analog templates so that absolute template abundance could be estimated from read counts. Using the immunoSEQ assay, TCRbeta CDR3 regions were amplified from genomic DNA with bias-controlled V and J gene primers. Sequencing of rearranged TCRbeta segments was done at approximately 20X coverage. The paper's processing steps were these. Clustering was used to correct sequencing errors, and CDR3s were annotated against IMGT so that V, D and J genes could be assigned. Downstream analyses used only productive TCRbeta rearrangements and left out out-of-frame or stop-codon sequences. To compute clonality, Shannon entropy was normalized by the log of the number of unique productive sequences and then subtracted from one. Fisher's exact test with Benjamini-Hochberg correction, using a cutoff of adjusted p below 0.01, was how clones that differed between time points or between blood and tumor were identified. TCRdb took this table from immuneACCESS and kept in-frame rearrangements with V and J called. Such tables lack part of the clones; where checked against another copy, unresolved V genes explain under half of the gap, and the rest is unexplained. The V and J calls and clone size come from that table; D and trimming were worked out from the DNA. For this sample there are 70,000 or so clones; around 84% appear just once. The top ten constitute roughly 4.5% of the sample.

A total of 29 patients with locally advanced or metastatic urothelial carcinoma, treated at Memorial Sloan Kettering on a trial protocol, made up the cohort. Peripheral blood mononuclear cells were collected pretreatment and during treatment, with between 1 and 8 total time points obtained per patient. The Qiagen DNeasy Blood extraction kit was used to purify genomic DNA from total PBMCs and tumor samples. PBMCs were collected pretreatment and during treatment, and were isolated and stored as previously described. Beyond this particular receptor, the publication reports: A pretreatment peripheral blood TCR clonality below the median was linked to improved progression-free and overall survival. Patients with durable benefit showed greater expansion of tumor-associated TCR clones in peripheral blood 3 weeks after starting treatment (n ≈ 21, p = 0.022). Because the sample size was small (n = 29) and many of the analyses were exploratory, the results are meant to be hypothesis-generating.

This receptor was obtained from a man aged 65 to 79 with urothelial cancer. The sample in question was PBMCs, obtained around atezolizumab (anti-PD-L1) treatment. This chain is built from TRBV7-6 and TRBJ2-2; 8 middle bases align to TRBD1. The sequenced DNA: TGTGCCAGCAGCCGAACAGGACAGGGGAACACCGGGGAGCTGTTTTTT. Its amino acids are CASSRTGQGNTGELFF.